This TCR beta chain was sequenced in a study of tumor-infiltrating lymphocytes in primary liver carcinoma. Looking at the study overall: The patients included men and women who were aged 30 to 69 years.

Unsorted bulk tissue of roughly 18-32 mg yielded co-extracted RNA and DNA. At sampling, these chronic HBV carriers had received no treatment. Findings and limits, study-wide: Appearing in all five tumor regions was true of only about 7-25% of top clones. Less overlap was seen in tumor-adjacent and tumor-blood pairs than in tumor region pairs.

A primer matching the constant region was used to make TCR beta cDNA from approximately 520 ng of total RNA. Each TCR beta library was derived from three nested multiplex PCR rounds that employed slightly modified ARM-PCR. PCR rounds one and two used TRBV1-TRBV30 forward primers with a C-beta reverse primer for around 10 cycles each. In TCRdb, the multiplex PCR reads were re-called with MiXCR into one record per CDR3 protein. The sample consists of 90,000 to 100,000 distinct CDR3 sequences, roughly 69% of them appearing once. V lost 4 bases and J 4 bases, leaving 15 bases between the germline ends. This CDR3 spans 14 amino acids. In germline, CDR1 is SGHNT, CDR2 YYREEE (reference sequence). This clonotype was detected ten times or more. Antigen unknown.

This receptor was identified in a woman aged 60 to 75 with primary liver carcinoma and hepatitis B virus infection. The rearrangement uses TRBV5-4 and TRBJ2-7; D gene uncertain. The sample comprised liver tumor tissue from sampling region 5. Specified subset: tumor region T5, tumor centre. CDR3 nucleotides: TGTGCCAGCAGCCCCGGGTCCCTCGGATACGAGCAGTACTTC. This encodes CASSPGSLGYEQYF.